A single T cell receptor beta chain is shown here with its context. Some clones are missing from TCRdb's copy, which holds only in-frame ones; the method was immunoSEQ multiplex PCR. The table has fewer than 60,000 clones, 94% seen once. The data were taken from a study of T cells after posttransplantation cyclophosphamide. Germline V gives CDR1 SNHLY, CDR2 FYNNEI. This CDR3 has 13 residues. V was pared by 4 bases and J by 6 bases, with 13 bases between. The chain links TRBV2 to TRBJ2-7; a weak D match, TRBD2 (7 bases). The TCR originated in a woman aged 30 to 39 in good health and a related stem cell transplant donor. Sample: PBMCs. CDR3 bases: TGTGCCAGCAGTGGGAGGGGGGGGTCCGAGCAGTACTTC. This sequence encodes CASSGRGGSEQYF. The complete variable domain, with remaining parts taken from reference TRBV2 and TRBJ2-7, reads EPEVTQTPSHQVTQMGQEVILRCVPISNHLYFYWYRQILGQKVEFLVSFYNNEISEKSEIFDDQFSVERPDGSNFTLKIRSTKLEDSAMYFCASSGRGGSEQYFGPGTRLTVT.